This T cell receptor beta chain was captured in a study of control samples from healthy donors and cancer patients. This clone was seen only once. This CDR3 region has 14 residues. Germline loops: CDR1 SEHNR, CDR2 FQNEAQ (reference sequence). Trimming pared 5 bases from V and 3 bases from J, leaving 12 bases between. Assay: immunoSEQ multiplex PCR; the TCRdb copy retains only in-frame clones and omits some. The data show tens of thousands of clones, around 92% seen once. The specimen was PBMCs. V usage is TRBV7-9 and J usage is TRBJ2-3, with D unclear. This TCR derives from a man aged 45-60 years with lung cancer. The CDR3 DNA sequence: TGTGCCAGCAGCCACAAATCGAGGACAGATACGCAGTATTTT. It translates to CASSHKSRTDTQYF. Together with reference TRBV7-9 and TRBJ2-3, the CDR3 gives the full variable domain: DTGVSQNPRHKITKRGQNVTFRCDPISEHNRLYWYRQTLGQGPEFLTYFQNEAQLEKSRLLSDRFSAERPKGSFSTLEIQRTEQGDSAMYLCASSHKSRTDTQYFGPGTRLTVL.